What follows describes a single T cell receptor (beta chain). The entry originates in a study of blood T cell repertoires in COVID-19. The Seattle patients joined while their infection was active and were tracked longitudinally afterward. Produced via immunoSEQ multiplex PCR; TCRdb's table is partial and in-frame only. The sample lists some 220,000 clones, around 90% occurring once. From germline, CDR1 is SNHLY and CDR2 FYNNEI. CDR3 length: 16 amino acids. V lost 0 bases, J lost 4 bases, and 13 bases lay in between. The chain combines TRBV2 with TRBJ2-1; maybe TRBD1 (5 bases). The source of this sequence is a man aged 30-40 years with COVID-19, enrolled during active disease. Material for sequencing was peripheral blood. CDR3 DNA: TGTGCCAGCAGTGAAGCGCTCCAGGGATGGTACAATGAGCAGTTCTTC. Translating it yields CASSEALQGWYNEQFF.